These T cell receptor beta chains were read from a single sample in a study of shared clonotypes between healthy human individuals. Repertoires were generated with immunoSEQ multiplex PCR, while TCRdb's copy carries only in-frame clones and drops some. The sample gives hundreds of thousands of clones, almost 97% of which show up once; about 0.054% is in the top ten. The sample was naive CD4+ T cells sorted from blood. These receptors all stem from a woman in her 30s in good health. Both conserved end residues are part of each CDR3. D genes are given only for firm matches. Some rows mark clone size as missing; the rest say once, few, many or name a class of expanded clone.

abundance	v_gene	len	j_gene	d_gene	CDR3aa	CDR3nt
once	TRBV2	16	TRBJ2-2	.	CASSKARAKGTGELFF	TGTGCCAGCAGTAAAGCAAGGGCCAAGGGCACCGGGGAGCTGTTTTTT
once	TRBV28	16	TRBJ2-4	.	CASSSGGSVSKNIQYF	TGTGCCAGCAGTTCCGGTGGTAGCGTTTCCAAAAACATTCAGTACTTC
once	TRBV28	16	TRBJ1-5	.	CASSFGDYYSNQPQHF	TGTGCCAGCAGTTTTGGGGACTACTACAGCAATCAGCCCCAGCATTTT
.	TRBV11-2	15	TRBJ2-5	.	CASSPVGSREETQYF	TGTGCCAGCAGCCCCGTGGGTTCCAGAGAAGAGACCCAGTACTTC
.	TRBV19	14	TRBJ2-7	.	CASSIARSRAMQYF	TGTGCCAGTAGTATAGCCAGAAGCCGAGCTATGCAGTACTTC
.	TRBV2	14	TRBJ2-4	.	CASRQTLAKNIQYF	TGTGCCAGCAGGCAGACTCTAGCCAAAAACATTCAGTACTTC
.	TRBV9	15	TRBJ2-2	.	CASSVRQGGTGELFF	TGTGCCAGCAGCGTAAGACAGGGAGGGACCGGGGAGCTGTTTTTT
.	TRBV19	15	TRBJ2-7	TRBD1	CASSATGTGSWEQYF	TGTGCCAGTAGTGCCACCGGGACAGGGTCTTGGGAGCAGTACTTC
.	TRBV18	12	TRBJ2-1	.	CASSPGTYEQFF	TGTGCCAGCTCACCAGGGACGTATGAGCAGTTCTTC
once	TRBV7-9	12	TRBJ2-7	.	CASSSNLAEQYF	TGTGCCAGCAGCTCCAATCTCGCCGAGCAGTACTTC
.	TRBV5-1	13	TRBJ2-3	.	CASSREGADTQYF	TGCGCCAGCAGCCGGGAAGGGGCAGATACGCAGTATTTT
.	TRBV7-3	13	TRBJ2-5	.	CASSLSVQETQYF	TGTGCCAGCAGCTTATCCGTCCAAGAGACCCAGTACTTC
few	TRBV7-9	13	TRBJ2-7	.	CASSLEATYEQYF	TGTGCCAGCAGCTTAGAGGCCACCTACGAGCAGTACTTC
once	TRBV6-6	15	TRBJ2-5	TRBD2	CASSSRTSAGETQYF	TGTGCCAGCAGTTCCCGTACTAGCGCCGGGGAGACCCAGTACTTC
.	TRBV21-1	16	TRBJ1-4	.	CASTGDPDGLNEKLFF	TGTGCCAGCACAGGGGACCCAGACGGACTAAATGAAAAACTGTTTTTT
.	TRBV5-1	16	TRBJ2-7	TRBD2	CASSDFPRGRGFEQYF	TGCGCCAGCAGCGATTTTCCGCGCGGGAGGGGGTTCGAGCAGTACTTC
.	TRBV11-3	15	TRBJ2-1	TRBD2	CASSSTLLAGDEQFF	TGTGCCAGCAGCTCCACCCTACTAGCGGGAGATGAGCAGTTCTTC
.	TRBV18	14	TRBJ1-4	.	CASSTEEGAEKLFF	TGTGCCAGCTCGACGGAGGAGGGCGCTGAAAAACTGTTTTTT
.	TRBV27	16	TRBJ2-7	TRBD1	CASSSEGQGSSYEQYF	TGTGCCAGCAGTTCTGAGGGACAGGGAAGCTCCTACGAGCAGTACTTC
once	TRBV7-3	20	TRBJ2-2	TRBD2	CASSAAGTSGRPGYAGELFF	TGTGCCAGCAGCGCAGCGGGGACTAGCGGGAGGCCAGGTTATGCCGGGGAGCTGTTTTTT
once	TRBV18	18	TRBJ2-2	TRBD2	CASSPLVAAGERTGELFF	TGTGCCAGCTCACCATTGGTAGCAGCGGGAGAACGGACCGGGGAGCTGTTTTTT
.	TRBV29-1	15	TRBJ1-1	.	CSVEVPGTQRTEAFF	TGCAGCGTTGAAGTCCCGGGGACACAAAGAACTGAAGCTTTCTTT
.	TRBV11-2	16	TRBJ2-1	.	CASSLQAGSSYNEQFF	TGTGCCAGCAGCTTACAGGCGGGAAGCTCCTACAATGAGCAGTTCTTC
.	TRBV10-3	14	TRBJ2-3	.	CAISESNGSGTQYF	TGTGCCATCAGTGAGTCGAACGGGTCGGGTACGCAGTATTTT
.	TRBV21-1	12	TRBJ1-1	.	CASSTAPSEAFF	TGTGCCAGCAGCACCGCCCCTTCCGAAGCTTTCTTT
.	TRBV7-2	15	TRBJ2-2	TRBD2	CASSPSGRHTGELFF	TGTGCCAGCAGCCCGAGCGGGAGGCACACCGGGGAGCTGTTTTTT
.	TRBV28	14	TRBJ1-1	TRBD1	CAIGAGGSNTEAFF	TGTGCCATAGGGGCAGGGGGCTCGAACACTGAAGCTTTCTTT
.	TRBV5-5	16	TRBJ2-3	TRBD2	CASSSLRSSGTDTQYF	TGTGCCAGCAGCTCATTGCGGTCTAGCGGAACAGATACGCAGTATTTT
.	TRBV7-9	16	TRBJ2-1	TRBD2	CASSRGLADTYNEQFF	TGTGCCAGCAGCAGGGGACTAGCCGATACTTACAATGAGCAGTTCTTC
.	TRBV7-9	16	TRBJ1-1	TRBD1	CASSLGTGGPNTEAFF	TGTGCCAGCAGCTTAGGGACAGGGGGCCCAAACACTGAAGCTTTCTTT
.	TRBV5-5	14	TRBJ2-7	.	CASSLVLASYEQYF	TGTGCCAGCAGCTTGGTGCTAGCGAGCTACGAGCAGTACTTC
.	TRBV11-2	16	TRBJ2-3	.	CASSLWVVGSPDTQYF	TGTGCCAGCAGCTTATGGGTGGTGGGTTCGCCAGATACGCAGTATTTT
once	TRBV28	14	TRBJ2-7	.	CASSFQGTLYEQYF	TGTGCCAGCAGTTTCCAGGGTACGCTCTACGAGCAGTACTTC
.	TRBV29-1	14	TRBJ2-3	TRBD2	CSVATSGSTDTQYF	TGCAGCGTCGCCACTAGCGGGAGCACAGATACGCAGTATTTT